This TCR beta chain appears in the sequencing data of a study of T cell repertoires in cytomegalovirus infection. Comment on this clonotype: No antigen is known for it.

There are 18 residues in the CDR3. CDR1 and CDR2 from the germline V gene are SGHRS and YFSETQ. Between the trimmed V and J ends, which lost 0 bases and 0 bases, there was a span of 16 bases. A single record per CDR3 protein comes from TCRdb applying MiXCR to the reads. The sample lists 680,000 or so distinct CDR3 sequences, around 35% seen once, with about 20% in the top ten. This TCR derives from a human donor in good health (CMV status not recorded). Some clones in this sample may be carry-over from other donors' samples. The chain combines TRBV5-1 with TRBJ1-5, with D possibly being TRBD1 (5 bases). Sequences were derived from cultured PBMCs, sampled from culture after CMV antigen stimulation. The CDR3 DNA sequence: TGCGCCAGCAGCTTGGATAAAGGGAGGGGCTATAGCAATCAGCCCCAGCATTTT. Residues: CASSLDKGRGYSNQPQHF.